This T cell receptor (beta chain) came from a study of blood T cells in healthy people across ages. This clonotype was observed a handful of times. A sample-barcoded 5' primer and a J-beta primer mix were used in a second PCR of about 7 to 12 cycles. TCRdb ran MiXCR on the 5' RACE reads and lists one entry per CDR3 protein. The repertoire holds hundreds of thousands of distinct CDR3 sequences, more than 35% seen once, with 15% to 20% in the top ten. The CDR3 covers 13 residues. Trimming removed 4 bases from V and 9 bases from J, with 13 bases in between. Germline V gene lookup returns CDR1 SNHLY and CDR2 FYNNEI.

Source material: blood. The source is a man older than 75 in good health. The chain carries TRBV2 and TRBJ2-1; D may be TRBD1 (6 bases). CDR3: CASSVPRGSEQFF. The CDR3, as DNA: TGTGCCAGCAGTGTCCCCAGGGGCAGTGAGCAGTTCTTC.